Below, 9 T cell receptor beta chains from the same sample are listed, as sequenced in a study of T cells in women clearing cervical HPV infection. TCRdb keeps only in-frame clones here, not all; method: immunoSEQ multiplex PCR. The table for this sample gives under 50,000 clones. Input material: blood buffy coat. The receptors originated from a woman aged 18 to 75 with a cervical HPV16 infection that either progressed to CIN3+ or cleared (not recorded which).

With respect to this clone: The read ends 3 residues shy of where the CDR3 ends; the end is completed using the germline J gene. This sequence joins TRBV10-3 and TRBJ2-3; 8 bases are shared with TRBD2. The length of the CDR3 is 14 residues. Germline CDR1 ENHRY, CDR2 SYGVKD. V gave up 7 bases and J gave up 5 bases; unmatched junction bases: 8. The CDR3 loop reads CAINSRRGEDTQYF. Partial CDR3 DNA: TGTGCCATCAACTCACGGCGGGGGGAAGATACG.

Remarks on this clone: The read ends 3 residues early relative to the CDR3; the germline J gene fills the gap. The rearrangement links TRBV5-1 to TRBJ2-6, with TRBD1 matching over 9 bases. Germline CDR1 SGHRS, CDR2 YFSETQ. CDR3 length: 17 amino acids. The ends lost 2 bases at V and 0 bases at J; junction bases unmatched: 3. CDR3 DNA, as far as it was read: TGCGCCAGCAGCTTTGGGACAGGGTCCTCTGGGGCCAACGTC. Protein: CASSFGTGSSGANV. The entire CDR3 sequence reads CASSFGTGSSGANVLTF.

As regards this clone: The observed sequence ends 3 residues before the CDR3 terminus, with the missing tail filled in from the germline J gene. The rearrangement links TRBV2 to TRBJ2-5; 8 nucleotides align to TRBD2. Germline CDR1 is SNHLY and CDR2 is FYNNEI. The CDR3 contains 17 residues. V lost 7 bases and J lost 5; bases outside the gene matches: 18. The covered CDR3 bases are TGTGCCAGCACCGAACCCCCTGGTCGGGGGGGCGGGGAGACC. Translating gives CASTEPPGRGGGET. The entire CDR3 is CASTEPPGRGGGETQYF.

Regarding this clone: Read data end 3 residues before the CDR3 end; the end is taken from the germline J gene. This chain joins TRBV2 and TRBJ2-5, with 9 positions matching TRBD2. Germline V gene sequence: CDR1 SNHLY, CDR2 FYNNEI. J gave up 7 bases and V 6 bases, and 6 bases lay outside the gene matches. The CDR3 runs to 13 residues. Here the CDR3 reads CASSSVLAGTQYF. Incomplete CDR3 DNA: TGTGCCAGCAGCTCCGTACTAGCGGGGACC.

Concerning this clone: The read terminates 3 residues ahead of where the CDR3 ends, so the germline J gene completes it. The chain is built from TRBV9 and TRBJ2-7; D is unresolved. The CDR3 runs 15 residues. The V gene's germline CDR1 is SGDLS and CDR2 YYNGEE. V was clipped by 0 bases and J by 3 bases, with 13 bases between them. Partial CDR3 DNA: TGTGCCAGCAGCGTAGCTGAGGTGAGTGGCTACGAG. Translation: CASSVAEVSGYE. From start to end, the CDR3 is CASSVAEVSGYEQYF.

Turning to this clone: Read coverage stops 3 residues before the CDR3 terminus; the germline J gene supplies the remainder. This chain joins TRBV6-1 and TRBJ1-4; D uncertain. V was shortened by 1 base and J by 5 bases, with 8 bases between the two germline ends. The V gene's germline CDR1 is MNHNS and CDR2 SASEGT. The CDR3 has 14 residues. CDR3 sequence: CASSEGGWNEKLFF. The CDR3 DNA, read in part, is TGTGCCAGCAGTGAAGGAGGGTGGAATGAAAAA.

The CDR3 loop reads CASSSGLETQYF. Partial CDR3 DNA: TGTGCCAGCAGTAGCGGGTTAGAGACC. The V gene is TRBV7-9, the J gene TRBJ2-5; 7 bases agree with TRBD2. Sequencing ends 3 residues short of the CDR3 end; the germline J gene provides the rest. V was pared by 6 bases and J by 4 bases, with 2 bases of the junction left unmatched. Per germline, CDR1 SEHNR and CDR2 FQNEAQ (reference sequence). This CDR3 has 12 residues.

Of note for this clone: The CDR3 end is not reached by the read, which stops 3 residues before it; the germline J gene fills it in. This chain joins TRBV20-1 and TRBJ2-5; 8 nucleotides match TRBD2. CDR1 is DFQATT and CDR2 is SNEGSKA in the germline V gene (reference sequence). The CDR3 is 14 amino acids. V shed 4 bases and J 5 bases; nucleotides not matched to a gene: 9. The covered CDR3 bases are TGCAGTGCTACCGACCGAGCGGGGGATGAGACC. Translated: CSATDRAGDET. The full CDR3 reads CSATDRAGDETQYF.

As regards this clone: With the read ending 3 residues before the CDR3 end, the germline J gene is used to fill in that end. This chain joins TRBV5-4 and TRBJ1-1; 9 nucleotides agree with TRBD1. V lost 5 bases and J lost 5; bases outside the gene matches: 7. Germline V CDR1 and CDR2: SGHNT, YYREEE (reference sequence). The CDR3 is made up of 14 amino acids. CDR3 loop: CASRRDRVMTEAFF. The DNA read from the CDR3 is TGTGCCAGCAGAAGGGACAGGGTGATGACTGAA.